This entry describes one TCR beta chain. Different DNA sequences within this sample yield the same CDR3. The data originate from a study of shared T cell receptors in the human thymus. This table comes from immunoSEQ multiplex PCR, and its TCRdb copy is limited to in-frame clones, with some not included. Counted here are hundreds of thousands of clones, 70% to 90% occurring once; the ten biggest clones make up 0.008% to 0.011%. CDR1 and CDR2 from the germline V gene are LNHNV and YYDKDF (reference sequence). The CDR3 sequence is 14 residues long. V dropped 0 bases and J dropped 4; count of bases not matched to a gene: 0. These data are also associated with another study on human thymus T cells. That study adds: Thymic samples were excised during corrective heart operations. The authors found apparently biased V and J gene usage in thymic and blood repertoires. Related research examined unrelated individuals and reported that their thymic repertoires overlapped highly.

The receptor's source is a boy under two years old with a congenital heart defect. Sequenced input: thymocytes. The chain is built from TRBV15 and TRBJ2-5, with 9 positions matching TRBD1. The CDR3 coding sequence is TGTGCCACCAGCAGAGAGACAGGGGGAGAGACCCAGTACTTC. Protein: CATSRETGGETQYF.